Listed below are T cell receptor beta chains from one sample, sequenced in a study of blood T cell repertoires in COVID-19. Assay used: immunoSEQ multiplex PCR; TCRdb lists only in-frame clones, some missing. In the table there are approximately 70,000 clones, roughly 90% of which are singletons. Material for sequencing was peripheral blood. Every receptor here comes from a human donor in a cohort sampled during active COVID-19. The CDR3 runs from the conserved cysteine through the conserved F or W. Each record gives: CDR3 DNA, CDR3 protein, J gene, clone size, D gene, V gene. D genes are given only for firm matches. Clone sizes are given selectively: once, few, many, or a class where the clone is expanded.

TGTGCCAGCAGCAAGGGGACAGGGGGATCCTACGAGCAGTACTTC CASSKGTGGSYEQYF TRBJ2-7 - TRBD1 TRBV7-9
TGTGCCAGCAGCGTGGCCGGGACAGGGGCCCGGGAGCTGTTTTTT CASSVAGTGARELFF TRBJ2-2 few TRBD1 TRBV7-8
TGCGCCAGCAGCCAAGGGCTAGCGGACACAGATACGCAGTATTTT CASSQGLADTDTQYF TRBJ2-3 - TRBD2 TRBV4-3
TGCGCCAGCAGCCAAACATCGGGGAATCGACTGTTTTTT CASSQTSGNRLFF TRBJ1-4 once - TRBV5-1
TGCGCCAGCAGCGACCCAGGGGGGACCGAGACCCAGTACTTC CASSDPGGTETQYF TRBJ2-5 - - TRBV5-1
TGTGCCAGCAGTCACCCCCAAAGCGGGAGGTTTTACAATGAGCAGTTCTTC CASSHPQSGRFYNEQFF TRBJ2-1 - TRBD2 TRBV6-2/TRBV6-3
TGTGCCAGCAGCGTAGATGGGAGAGACTCTGAAAAACTGTTTTTT CASSVDGRDSEKLFF TRBJ1-4 - - TRBV9
TGTGCCAGCAGCTTGCCCCTTAGGGGTCGGAATGAGCAGTTCTTC CASSLPLRGRNEQFF TRBJ2-1 - - TRBV13
TGTGCCAGCAGCGCCGGGGTTCGTACAGATACGCAGTATTTT CASSAGVRTDTQYF TRBJ2-3 - - TRBV9
TGCGCCAGCAGCTTGGCAGGATCCTACGAGCAGTACTTC CASSLAGSYEQYF TRBJ2-7 - - TRBV5-1
TGTGCCAGCAGCCAACCCCCCGCCAGGGGAGGGCCTGGAAACACCATATATTTT CASSQPPARGGPGNTIYF TRBJ1-3 - - TRBV3-1/TRBV3-2
TGTGCCAGCAGTCCCTCCGGGTTTTCGAACACTGAAGCTTTCTTT CASSPSGFSNTEAFF TRBJ1-1 - - TRBV2
TGTGCCAGCACCGCCGGGGCCCTAGCGGGAGTGCGAGAGACCCAGTACTTC CASTAGALAGVRETQYF TRBJ2-5 - TRBD2 TRBV7-9
TGTGCCAGCAGATCAATCCCCGGACAACAGGGAGCGTCCACTGAAGCTTTCTTT CASRSIPGQQGASTEAFF TRBJ1-1 - - TRBV28
TGTGCCAGTAGTACACGACTAGCGGGGCCCTCCTACAATGAGCAGTTCTTC CASSTRLAGPSYNEQFF TRBJ2-1 - TRBD2 TRBV19
TGTGCCACCAGTGATTACCGGGGGGGCCAAGGGGCATATCAGCCCCAGCATTTT CATSDYRGGQGAYQPQHF TRBJ1-5 once - TRBV24-1
TGTGCCAGCAGTGAAAGACTCGCAACTAATGAAAAACTGTTTTTT CASSERLATNEKLFF TRBJ1-4 - - TRBV6-1
TGTGCCAGCAGTTTAATTCCTAGCGGCCAAGAGACCCAGTACTTC CASSLIPSGQETQYF TRBJ2-5 - TRBD2 TRBV27
TGTGCCAGCAGCGCGCAAGGACTAGTCGGGGGTGAGCAGTTCTTC CASSAQGLVGGEQFF TRBJ2-1 - TRBD2 TRBV7-2
TGCGCCAGCAGTGAGCCTAGCGGGAGGGCGATAGATACGCAGTATTTT CASSEPSGRAIDTQYF TRBJ2-3 - TRBD2 TRBV10-1
TGTGCCAGCAGCCCACCAGGGTCCACCTCTGGAAACACCATATATTTT CASSPPGSTSGNTIYF TRBJ1-3 few - TRBV7-8
TGTGCCAGTAGCACAAGACTAGCAAGTGAGCAGTTCTTC CASSTRLASEQFF TRBJ2-1 - TRBD2 TRBV19
TGTGCCAGCAGCTGGCAGGGCACAGATACGCAGTATTTT CASSWQGTDTQYF TRBJ2-3 - - TRBV5-6
TGTGCCAGCAGCTTGGACAGGCCGGATACGCAGTATTTT CASSLDRPDTQYF TRBJ2-3 - TRBD1 TRBV7-3
TGTGCCAGCAGTCCCCGGCTAGCGGGGGTAGGGAGGGCCAACGTCCTGACTTTC CASSPRLAGVGRANVLTF TRBJ2-6 few TRBD2 TRBV27
TGTGCCAGCAGCCCGACCCTTCCCCGGGGTCCGTTGGAGACCCAGTACTTC CASSPTLPRGPLETQYF TRBJ2-5 - - TRBV7-7
TGTGCCAGCAGCTCTCGCGGCCAGGGGGGTAGCAATCAGCCCCAGCATTTT CASSSRGQGGSNQPQHF TRBJ1-5 once TRBD1 TRBV5-6
TGTGCCAGTAGTACCTGGACAGGGGGCTTGGAGACCCAGTACTTC CASSTWTGGLETQYF TRBJ2-5 - TRBD1 TRBV19
TGCGCCAGCAGCCAAGGAGAGAACTATGGCTACACCTTC CASSQGENYGYTF TRBJ1-2 - - TRBV4-3
TGCGCCAGCAGCTTGGCAGGGCTAGATAGCAATCAGCCCCAGCATTTT CASSLAGLDSNQPQHF TRBJ1-5 - - TRBV5-1
TGTGCCAGCAGCCGGACTAGCGGGGCTTACAATGAGCAGTTCTTC CASSRTSGAYNEQFF TRBJ2-1 once TRBD2 TRBV27
TGTGCCACCAGTCTCAGGGGGCGCGAGACCCAGTACTTC CATSLRGRETQYF TRBJ2-5 once TRBD1 TRBV24-1
TGTGCCAGCAGCCTCGCGGGGGCGCCCCTCCACTTT CASSLAGAPLHF TRBJ1-6 - - TRBV6-5
TGTGCCAGCAGGGATCGGCAGGGGGCGAACACCGGGGAGCTGTTTTTT CASRDRQGANTGELFF TRBJ2-2 once TRBD1 TRBV7-9
TGTGCCATCAGTGATGGGCAAAACTTAGCTAACTATGGCTACACCTTC CAISDGQNLANYGYTF TRBJ1-2 - - TRBV10-3
TGTGCCAGCAGCTTTAGCGGGGGGGCCAATATAGATACGCAGTATTTT CASSFSGGANIDTQYF TRBJ2-3 - TRBD2 TRBV9
TGCGCCAGCAGCTTGGAACTAGCGGTCTCCTACAATGAGCAGTTCTTC CASSLELAVSYNEQFF TRBJ2-1 - TRBD2 TRBV5-1
TGTGCCAGCAGTGTTCTCCGGCGGGGAAGAAGCACAGATACGCAGTATTTT CASSVLRRGRSTDTQYF TRBJ2-3 - - TRBV2
TGTGCCAGCAGCCGAGAGTGGGGAACAGGGATGAACACTGAAGCTTTCTTT CASSREWGTGMNTEAFF TRBJ1-1 - - TRBV6-2/TRBV6-3
TGTGCCAGCAGCTTAGTGCATCATCGGGGGAAGAACACTGAAGCTTTCTTT CASSLVHHRGKNTEAFF TRBJ1-1 - - TRBV11-2
TGTGCCAGCAGCCAAGAGGAGTCGACAGAAGCCGGCTACACCTTC CASSQEESTEAGYTF TRBJ1-2 - - TRBV4-2
TGCGCCAGCAGCCCTGGGACAGGGGGAGTGAATGAGCAGTTCTTC CASSPGTGGVNEQFF TRBJ2-1 - TRBD1 TRBV5-1
TGTGCCAGCAGCTCGGACAGGGCTGGGGCCAACGTCCTGACTTTC CASSSDRAGANVLTF TRBJ2-6 - TRBD1 TRBV5-8
TGTGCCAGCAGCCCCGGCAACAGGGCTGGGGCCAACGTCCTGACTTTC CASSPGNRAGANVLTF TRBJ2-6 - - TRBV3-1/TRBV3-2
TGTGCCTGGAGTGTTAACAGCAACACTGAAGCTTTCTTT CAWSVNSNTEAFF TRBJ1-1 - - TRBV30
TGTGCCAGCAGTTTACTAACCGGGACAGGGACGTCCGATACGCAGTATTTT CASSLLTGTGTSDTQYF TRBJ2-3 - TRBD1 TRBV27
TGTGCCAGTAGTATTATGGCGGGGGAGGCGACCTCGCGCTATGGCTACACCTTC CASSIMAGEATSRYGYTF TRBJ1-2 - - TRBV19
TGCAGCGTCAACCGGGACAGGGCCACTGAAGCTTTCTTT CSVNRDRATEAFF TRBJ1-1 once TRBD1 TRBV29-1
TGTGCCAGCAGTTTGACAGGGGGCCGGACTGAAGCTTTCTTT CASSLTGGRTEAFF TRBJ1-1 - TRBD1 TRBV28
TGTGCCAGCAAGGACAGGGCCAGTGGCTACACCTTC CASKDRASGYTF TRBJ1-2 - TRBD1 TRBV28
TGTGCCAGCAAACACCAAGCGGATGAGCAGTTCTTC CASKHQADEQFF TRBJ2-1 - - TRBV6-6
TGTGCCAGCAGTTACGGGGAGTTCAATGGCTACACCTTC CASSYGEFNGYTF TRBJ1-2 - - TRBV6-6
TGTGCCAGCAGCACGGGAACCGGACAGGGGATTGTAAACACAGATACGCAGTATTTT CASSTGTGQGIVNTDTQYF TRBJ2-3 - TRBD1 TRBV7-9
TGTGCCAGTAGCCCTTACTCGAGCGACACAGATACGCAGTATTTT CASSPYSSDTDTQYF TRBJ2-3 few - TRBV19
TGTGCCAGCAGCGCGGGCCCGGCCCAACGGGGAAACACCATATATTTT CASSAGPAQRGNTIYF TRBJ1-3 - - TRBV13
TGTGCCAGCAGTTACGCGGGACAGGGAAGTTCACCCCTCCACTTT CASSYAGQGSSPLHF TRBJ1-6 - TRBD1 TRBV6-5
TGCAGCGTTGATGGATGGGGGCGGATGACTGAAGCTTTCTTT CSVDGWGRMTEAFF TRBJ1-1 - - TRBV29-1
TGTGCCAGCAGCCAAGCGTACGGGCTGACAGGGCACGAGCAGTACTTC CASSQAYGLTGHEQYF TRBJ2-7 - TRBD1 TRBV3-1/TRBV3-2
TGTGCCAGCAGCCGGGACAGGGGAGAAGGCTACACCTTC CASSRDRGEGYTF TRBJ1-2 - TRBD1 TRBV7-2